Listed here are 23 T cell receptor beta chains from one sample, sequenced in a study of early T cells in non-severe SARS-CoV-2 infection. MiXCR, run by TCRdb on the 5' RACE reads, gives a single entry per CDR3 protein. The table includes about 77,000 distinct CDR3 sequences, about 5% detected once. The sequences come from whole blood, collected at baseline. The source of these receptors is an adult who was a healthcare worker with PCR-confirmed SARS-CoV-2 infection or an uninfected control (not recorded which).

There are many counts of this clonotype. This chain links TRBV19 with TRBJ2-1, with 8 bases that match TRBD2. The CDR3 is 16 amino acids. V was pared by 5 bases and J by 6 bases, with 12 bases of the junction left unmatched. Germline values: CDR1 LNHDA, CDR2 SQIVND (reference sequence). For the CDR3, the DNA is TGTGCCAGTAGTGAGCGGACCGGGGGGACTAGCAATGAGCAGTTCTTC. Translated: CASSERTGGTSNEQFF.

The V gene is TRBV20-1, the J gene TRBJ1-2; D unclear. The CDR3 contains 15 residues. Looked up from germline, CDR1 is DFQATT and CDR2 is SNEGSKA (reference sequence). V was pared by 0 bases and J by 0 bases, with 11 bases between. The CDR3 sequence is CSAREPAAANYGYTF. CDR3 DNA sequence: TGCAGTGCTAGAGAACCGGCAGCCGCTAACTATGGCTACACCTTC.

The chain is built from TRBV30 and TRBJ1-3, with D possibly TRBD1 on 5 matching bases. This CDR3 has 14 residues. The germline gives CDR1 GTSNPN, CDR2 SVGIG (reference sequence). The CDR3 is CAYGTEISGNTIYF. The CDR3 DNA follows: TGTGCGTATGGGACGGAGATCTCTGGAAACACCATATATTTT.

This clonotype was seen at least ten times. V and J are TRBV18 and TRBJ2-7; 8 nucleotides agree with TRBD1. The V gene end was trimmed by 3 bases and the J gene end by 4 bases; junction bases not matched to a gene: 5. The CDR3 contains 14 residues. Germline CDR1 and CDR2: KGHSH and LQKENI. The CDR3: CASSPARGLYEQYF. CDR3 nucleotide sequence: TGTGCCAGCTCACCGGCCAGGGGGCTGTACGAGCAGTACTTC.

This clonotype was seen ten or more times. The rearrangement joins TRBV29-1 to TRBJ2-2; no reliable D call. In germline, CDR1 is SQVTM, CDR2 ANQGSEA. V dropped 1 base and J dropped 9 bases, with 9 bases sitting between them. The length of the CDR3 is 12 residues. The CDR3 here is CSVEGVSRELFF. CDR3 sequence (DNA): TGCAGCGTTGAAGGCGTGTCCAGGGAGCTGTTTTTT.

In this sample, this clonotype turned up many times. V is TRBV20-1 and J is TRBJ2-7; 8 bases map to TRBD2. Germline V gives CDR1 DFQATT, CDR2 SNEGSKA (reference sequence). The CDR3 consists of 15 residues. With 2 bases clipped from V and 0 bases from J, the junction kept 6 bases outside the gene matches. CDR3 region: CSARPLAGSSYEQYF. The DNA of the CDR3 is TGCAGTGCTAGACCTCTAGCGGGTAGCTCCTACGAGCAGTACTTC.

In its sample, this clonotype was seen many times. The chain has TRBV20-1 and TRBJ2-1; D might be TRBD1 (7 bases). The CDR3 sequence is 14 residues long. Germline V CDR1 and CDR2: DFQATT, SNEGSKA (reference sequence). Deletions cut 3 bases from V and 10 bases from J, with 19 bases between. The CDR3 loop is CSASRGRPQGEQFF. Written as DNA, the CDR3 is TGCAGTGCTAGCCGGGGGAGACCACAGGGGGAGCAGTTCTTC.

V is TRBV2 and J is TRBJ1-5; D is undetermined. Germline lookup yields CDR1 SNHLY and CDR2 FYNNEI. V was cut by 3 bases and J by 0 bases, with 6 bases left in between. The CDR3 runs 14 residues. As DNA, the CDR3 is TGTGCCAGCAGTGAGCCCTTTAGCAATCAGCCCCAGCATTTT. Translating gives CASSEPFSNQPQHF.

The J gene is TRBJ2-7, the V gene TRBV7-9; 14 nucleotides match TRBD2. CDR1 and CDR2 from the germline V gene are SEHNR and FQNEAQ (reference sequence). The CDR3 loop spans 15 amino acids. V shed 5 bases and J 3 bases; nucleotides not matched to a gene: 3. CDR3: CASSRTSGRYYEQYF. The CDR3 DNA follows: TGTGCCAGCAGCCGGACTAGCGGGAGGTACTACGAGCAGTACTTC.

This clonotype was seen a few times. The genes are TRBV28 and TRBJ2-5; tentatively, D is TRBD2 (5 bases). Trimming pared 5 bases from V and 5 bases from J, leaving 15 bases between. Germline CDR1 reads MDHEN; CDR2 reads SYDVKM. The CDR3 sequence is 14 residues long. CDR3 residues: CASSPYGEWETQYF. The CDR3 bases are TGTGCCAGCAGTCCGTATGGGGAGTGGGAGACCCAGTACTTC.

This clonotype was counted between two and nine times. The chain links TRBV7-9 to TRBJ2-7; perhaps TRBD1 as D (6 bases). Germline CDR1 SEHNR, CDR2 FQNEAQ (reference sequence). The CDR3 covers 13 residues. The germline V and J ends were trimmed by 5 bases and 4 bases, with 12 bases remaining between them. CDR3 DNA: TGTGCCAGCAGCCACCGGGACACATACGAGCAGTACTTC. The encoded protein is CASSHRDTYEQYF. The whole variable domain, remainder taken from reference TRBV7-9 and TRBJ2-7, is DTGVSQNPRHKITKRGQNVTFRCDPISEHNRLYWYRQTLGQGPEFLTYFQNEAQLEKSRLLSDRFSAERPKGSFSTLEIQRTEQGDSAMYLCASSHRDTYEQYFGPGTRLTVT.

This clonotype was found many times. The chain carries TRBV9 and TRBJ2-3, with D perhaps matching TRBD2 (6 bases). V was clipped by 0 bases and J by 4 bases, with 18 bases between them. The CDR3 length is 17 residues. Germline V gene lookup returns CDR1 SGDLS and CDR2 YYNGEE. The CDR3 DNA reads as TGTGCCAGCAGCGTAGCCCCGACAGTACCGGGGGCAGATACGCAGTATTTT. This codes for CASSVAPTVPGADTQYF.

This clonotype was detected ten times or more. The CDR3 DNA reads TGTGCCACCAGCAGAGGCCGGGACCCTGGGGCCAACGTCCTGACTTTC. Amino acid sequence: CATSRGRDPGANVLTF. The chain combines TRBV15 with TRBJ2-6; the D call may be TRBD1 or TRBD2 (5 bases each). This CDR3 contains 16 residues. The germline V and J ends were trimmed by 1 base and 2 bases, with 9 bases remaining between them. Germline loops: CDR1 LNHNV, CDR2 YYDKDF (reference sequence).

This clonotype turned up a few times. CDR3 DNA sequence: TGCGCCAGCAGCCAGATCCCGGGGGTCCCGGCTGAAGCTTTCTTT. Protein sequence: CASSQIPGVPAEAFF. The V call is TRBV4-1, the J call TRBJ1-1; TRBD1 might be the D (5 bases). Germline-derived CDR1 and CDR2 are MGHRA and YSYEKL. The V end lost 3 bases, the J end lost 6 bases, and 17 bases lay between the germline ends. The CDR3 length is 15 residues.

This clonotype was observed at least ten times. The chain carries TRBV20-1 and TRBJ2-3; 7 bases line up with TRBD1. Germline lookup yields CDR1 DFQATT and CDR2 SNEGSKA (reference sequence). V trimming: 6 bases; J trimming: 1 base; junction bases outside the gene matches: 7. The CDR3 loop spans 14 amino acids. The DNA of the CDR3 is TGCAGTGCGCTGGACAGGCTCGGCACAGATACGCAGTATTTT. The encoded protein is CSALDRLGTDTQYF.

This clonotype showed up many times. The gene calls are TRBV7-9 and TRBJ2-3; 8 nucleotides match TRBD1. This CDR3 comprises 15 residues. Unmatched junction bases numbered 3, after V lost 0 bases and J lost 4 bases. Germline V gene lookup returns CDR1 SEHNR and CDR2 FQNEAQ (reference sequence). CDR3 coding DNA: TGTGCCAGCAGCTTAGCGCACAGGGGGGCAGATACGCAGTATTTT. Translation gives CASSLAHRGADTQYF.

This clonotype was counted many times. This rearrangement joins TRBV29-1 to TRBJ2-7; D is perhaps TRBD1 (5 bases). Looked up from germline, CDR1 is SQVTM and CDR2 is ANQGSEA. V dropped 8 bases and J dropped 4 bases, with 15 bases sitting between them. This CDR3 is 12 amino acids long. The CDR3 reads CSLDRRTYEQYF. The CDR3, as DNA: TGCAGCCTCGACAGACGAACTTACGAGCAGTACTTC.

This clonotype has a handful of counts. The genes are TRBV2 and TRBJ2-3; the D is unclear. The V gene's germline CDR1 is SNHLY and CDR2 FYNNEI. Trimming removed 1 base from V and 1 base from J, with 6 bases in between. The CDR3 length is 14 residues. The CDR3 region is CASSEGAGTDTQYF. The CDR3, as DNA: TGTGCCAGCAGTGAAGGGGCAGGCACAGATACGCAGTATTTT.

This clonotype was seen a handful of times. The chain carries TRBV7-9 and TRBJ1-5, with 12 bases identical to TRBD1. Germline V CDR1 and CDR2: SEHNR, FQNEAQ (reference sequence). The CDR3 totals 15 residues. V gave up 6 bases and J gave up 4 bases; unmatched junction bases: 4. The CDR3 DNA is TGTGCCAGCAGGTCGGGACAGGGGGCAAATCAGCCCCAGCATTTT. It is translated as CASRSGQGANQPQHF.

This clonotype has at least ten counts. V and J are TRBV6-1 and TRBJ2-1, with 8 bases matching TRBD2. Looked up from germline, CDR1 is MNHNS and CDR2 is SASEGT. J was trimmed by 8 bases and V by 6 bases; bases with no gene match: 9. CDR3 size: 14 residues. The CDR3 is CASSSSGRGYEQFF. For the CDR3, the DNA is TGTGCCAGCAGCTCTAGCGGGCGGGGGTATGAGCAGTTCTTC.

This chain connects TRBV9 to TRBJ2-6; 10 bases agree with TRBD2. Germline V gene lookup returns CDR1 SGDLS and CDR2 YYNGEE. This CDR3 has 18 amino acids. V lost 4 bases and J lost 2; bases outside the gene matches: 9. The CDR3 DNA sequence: TGTGCCAGCAGCCCCCTAGCGGGAGCCCTAACTGGGGCCAACGTCCTGACTTTC. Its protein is CASSPLAGALTGANVLTF.

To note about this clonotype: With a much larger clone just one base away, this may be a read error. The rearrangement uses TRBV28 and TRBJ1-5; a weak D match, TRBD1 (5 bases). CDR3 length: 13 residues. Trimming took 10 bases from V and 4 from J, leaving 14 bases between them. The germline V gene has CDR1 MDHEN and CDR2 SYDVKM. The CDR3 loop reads CATRQFRNQPQHF. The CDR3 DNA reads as TGTGCCACCCGACAGTTCAGAAATCAGCCCCAGCATTTT.

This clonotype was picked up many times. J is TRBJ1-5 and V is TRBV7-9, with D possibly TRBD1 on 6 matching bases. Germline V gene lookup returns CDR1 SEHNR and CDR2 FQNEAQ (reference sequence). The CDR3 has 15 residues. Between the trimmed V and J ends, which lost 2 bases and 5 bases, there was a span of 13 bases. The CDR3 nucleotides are TGTGCCAGCAGCTTATCAGGGGCGCGGGATCAGCCCCAGCATTTT. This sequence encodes CASSLSGARDQPQHF.